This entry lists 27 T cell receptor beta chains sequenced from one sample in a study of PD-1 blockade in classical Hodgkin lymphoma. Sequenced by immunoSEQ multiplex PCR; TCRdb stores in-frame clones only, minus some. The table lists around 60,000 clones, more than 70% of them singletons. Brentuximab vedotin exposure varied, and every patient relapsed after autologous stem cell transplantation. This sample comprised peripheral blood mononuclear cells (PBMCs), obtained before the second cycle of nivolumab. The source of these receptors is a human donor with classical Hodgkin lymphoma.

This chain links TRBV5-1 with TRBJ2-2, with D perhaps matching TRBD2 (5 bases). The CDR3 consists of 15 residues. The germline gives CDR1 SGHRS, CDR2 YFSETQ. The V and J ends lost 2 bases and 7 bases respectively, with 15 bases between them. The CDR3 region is CASSFLVGSGGELFF. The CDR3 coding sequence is TGCGCCAGCAGCTTTTTAGTAGGGAGTGGCGGGGAGCTGTTTTTT.

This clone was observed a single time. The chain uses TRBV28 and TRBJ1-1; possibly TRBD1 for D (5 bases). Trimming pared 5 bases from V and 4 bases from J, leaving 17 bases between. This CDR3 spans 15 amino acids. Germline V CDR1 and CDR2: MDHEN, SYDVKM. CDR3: CASSLPGQRGTEAFF. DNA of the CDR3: TGTGCCAGCAGTCTACCGGGGCAAAGGGGCACTGAAGCTTTCTTT.

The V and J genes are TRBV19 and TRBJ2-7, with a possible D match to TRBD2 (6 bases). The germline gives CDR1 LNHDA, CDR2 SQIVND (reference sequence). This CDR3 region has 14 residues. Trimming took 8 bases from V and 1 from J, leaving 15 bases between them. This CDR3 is CASSLPGDSYEQYF. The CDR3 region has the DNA TGTGCCAGTTCCCTCCCGGGGGATTCCTACGAGCAGTACTTC.

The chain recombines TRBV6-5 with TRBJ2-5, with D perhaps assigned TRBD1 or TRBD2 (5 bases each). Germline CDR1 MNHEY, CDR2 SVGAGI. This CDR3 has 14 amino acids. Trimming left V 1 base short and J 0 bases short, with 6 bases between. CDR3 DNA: TGTGCCAGCAGTTACTGGGACGACCAAGAGACCCAGTACTTC. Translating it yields CASSYWDDQETQYF.

The CDR3 region has the DNA TGTGCCAGCAGCCTCCCGGGACAGGGGAGCGGGGAGCTGTTTTTT. Residues: CASSLPGQGSGELFF. The rearrangement joins TRBV5-4 to TRBJ2-2; TRBD1 matches 10 bases. Trimming took 4 bases from V and 7 from J; bases not matched to a gene: 7. CDR3 length: 15 amino acids. Germline CDR1 and CDR2: SGHNT and YYREEE (reference sequence).

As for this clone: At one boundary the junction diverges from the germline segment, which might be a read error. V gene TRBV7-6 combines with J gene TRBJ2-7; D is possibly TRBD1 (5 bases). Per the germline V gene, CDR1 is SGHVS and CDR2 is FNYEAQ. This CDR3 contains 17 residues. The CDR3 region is CANSLGFKRGQLYEQYF. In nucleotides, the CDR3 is TGTGCCAACAGCTTAGGGTTTAAAAGGGGTCAACTCTACGAGCAGTACTTC.

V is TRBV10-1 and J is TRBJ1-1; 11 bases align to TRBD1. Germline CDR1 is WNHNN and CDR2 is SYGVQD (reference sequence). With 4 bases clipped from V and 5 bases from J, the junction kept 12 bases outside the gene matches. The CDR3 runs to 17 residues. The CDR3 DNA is TGCGCCAGCAGTGGAAGCCTGGGGGACAGGGGGTATACTGAAGCTTTCTTT. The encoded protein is CASSGSLGDRGYTEAFF.

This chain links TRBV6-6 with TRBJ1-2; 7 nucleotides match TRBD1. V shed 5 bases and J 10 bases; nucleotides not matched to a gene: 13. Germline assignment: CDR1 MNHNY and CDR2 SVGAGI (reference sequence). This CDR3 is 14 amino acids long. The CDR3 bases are TGTGCCAGCAGTAAATACGACAGGGAGAGCTTCTACACCTTC. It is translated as CASSKYDRESFYTF.

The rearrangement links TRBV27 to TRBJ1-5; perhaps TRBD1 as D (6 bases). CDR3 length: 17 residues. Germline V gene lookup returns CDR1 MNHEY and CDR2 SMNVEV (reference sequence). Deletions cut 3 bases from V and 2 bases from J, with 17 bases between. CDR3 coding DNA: TGTGCCAGCAGTTTCCGCAGGGGAGGTACGGGCAATCAGCCCCAGCATTTT. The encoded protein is CASSFRRGGTGNQPQHF.

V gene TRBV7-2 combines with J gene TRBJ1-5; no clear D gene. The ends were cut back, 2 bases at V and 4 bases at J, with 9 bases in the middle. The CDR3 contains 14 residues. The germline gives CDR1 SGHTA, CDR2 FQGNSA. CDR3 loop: CASSLRGSNQPQHF. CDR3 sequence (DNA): TGTGCCAGCAGCTTAAGAGGGAGTAATCAGCCCCAGCATTTT.

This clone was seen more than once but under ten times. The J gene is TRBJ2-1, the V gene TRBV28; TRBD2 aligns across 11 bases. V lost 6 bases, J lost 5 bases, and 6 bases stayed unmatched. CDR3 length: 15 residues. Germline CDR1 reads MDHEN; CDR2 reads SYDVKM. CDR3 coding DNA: TGTGCCAGCAGCTACCTAGCGGGGGGTCACAATGAGCAGTTCTTC. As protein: CASSYLAGGHNEQFF.

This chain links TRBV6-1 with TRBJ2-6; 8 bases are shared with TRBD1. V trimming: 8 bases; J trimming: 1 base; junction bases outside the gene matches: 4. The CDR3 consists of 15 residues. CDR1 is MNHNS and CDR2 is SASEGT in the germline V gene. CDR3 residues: CASVTGGSGANVLTF. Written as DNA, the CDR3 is TGTGCCAGCGTCACAGGGGGTTCTGGGGCCAACGTCCTGACTTTC.

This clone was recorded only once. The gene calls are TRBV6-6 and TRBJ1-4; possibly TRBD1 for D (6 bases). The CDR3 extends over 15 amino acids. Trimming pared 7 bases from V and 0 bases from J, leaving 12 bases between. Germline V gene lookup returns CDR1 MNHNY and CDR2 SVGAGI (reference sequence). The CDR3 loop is CASIPGAATNEKLFF. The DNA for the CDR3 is TGTGCCAGCATACCAGGGGCCGCAACTAATGAAAAACTGTTTTTT.

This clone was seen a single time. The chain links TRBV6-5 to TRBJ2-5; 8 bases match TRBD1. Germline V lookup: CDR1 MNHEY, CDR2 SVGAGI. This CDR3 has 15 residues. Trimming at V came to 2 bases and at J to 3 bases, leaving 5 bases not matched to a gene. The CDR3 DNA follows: TGTGCCAGCAGTTACCGGGCAGGGGGCGAAGAGACCCAGTACTTC. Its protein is CASSYRAGGEETQYF.

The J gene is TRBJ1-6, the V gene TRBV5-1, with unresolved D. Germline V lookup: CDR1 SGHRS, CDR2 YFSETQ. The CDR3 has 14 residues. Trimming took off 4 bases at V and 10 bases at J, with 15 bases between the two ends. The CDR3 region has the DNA TGCGCCAGCAGCCAGGACGGGGTTTCCTCACCCCTCCACTTT. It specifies CASSQDGVSSPLHF.

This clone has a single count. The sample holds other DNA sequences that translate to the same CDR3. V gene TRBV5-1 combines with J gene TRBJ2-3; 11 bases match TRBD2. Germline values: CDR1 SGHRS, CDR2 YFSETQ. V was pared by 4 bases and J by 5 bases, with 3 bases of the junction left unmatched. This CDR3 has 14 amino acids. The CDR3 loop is CASSLGTSGDTQYF. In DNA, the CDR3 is TGCGCCAGCAGCCTTGGGACTAGCGGAGATACGCAGTATTTT.

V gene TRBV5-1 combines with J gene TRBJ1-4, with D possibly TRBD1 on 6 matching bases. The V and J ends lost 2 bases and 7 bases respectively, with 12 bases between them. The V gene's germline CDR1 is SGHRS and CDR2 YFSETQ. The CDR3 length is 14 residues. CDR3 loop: CASSFGGPGEKLFF. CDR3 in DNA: TGCGCCAGCAGCTTCGGGGGGCCCGGTGAAAAACTGTTTTTT.

This chain's CDR3 is CASSPRQGDEAFF. CDR3 DNA sequence: TGCGCCAGCAGCCCCCGACAGGGGGATGAAGCTTTCTTT. V and J are TRBV5-1 and TRBJ1-1, with TRBD1 matching over 9 bases. CDR1 is SGHRS, CDR2 YFSETQ, per germline. V was pared by 4 bases and J by 7 bases, with 5 bases of the junction left unmatched. The CDR3 length is 13 residues.

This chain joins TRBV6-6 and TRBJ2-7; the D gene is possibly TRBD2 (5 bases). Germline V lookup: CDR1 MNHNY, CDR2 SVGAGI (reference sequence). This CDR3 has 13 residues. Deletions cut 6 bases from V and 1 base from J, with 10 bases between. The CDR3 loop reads CASREGGSYEQYF. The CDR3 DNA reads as TGTGCCAGCAGAGAGGGCGGATCCTACGAGCAGTACTTC.

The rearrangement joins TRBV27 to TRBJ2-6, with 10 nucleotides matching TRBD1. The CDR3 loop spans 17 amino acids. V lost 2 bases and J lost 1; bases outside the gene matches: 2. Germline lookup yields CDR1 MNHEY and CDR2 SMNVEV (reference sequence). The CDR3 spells CASSLRDRGSGANVLTF. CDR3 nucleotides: TGTGCCAGCAGTTTACGGGACAGGGGATCTGGGGCCAACGTCCTGACTTTC.

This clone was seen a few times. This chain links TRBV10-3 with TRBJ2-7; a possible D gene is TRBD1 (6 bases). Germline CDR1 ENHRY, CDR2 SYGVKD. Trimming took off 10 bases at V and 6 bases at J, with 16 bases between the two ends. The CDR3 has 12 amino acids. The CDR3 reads CATRQERGEQYF. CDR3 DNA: TGTGCCACGCGACAGGAAAGGGGCGAGCAGTACTTC.

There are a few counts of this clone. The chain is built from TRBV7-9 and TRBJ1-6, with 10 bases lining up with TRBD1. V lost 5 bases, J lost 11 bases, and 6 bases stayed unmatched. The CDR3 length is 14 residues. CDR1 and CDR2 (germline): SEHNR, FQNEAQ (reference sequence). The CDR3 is CASSIPGQGTPLHF. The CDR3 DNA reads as TGTGCCAGCAGCATACCGGGACAGGGGACACCCCTCCACTTT.

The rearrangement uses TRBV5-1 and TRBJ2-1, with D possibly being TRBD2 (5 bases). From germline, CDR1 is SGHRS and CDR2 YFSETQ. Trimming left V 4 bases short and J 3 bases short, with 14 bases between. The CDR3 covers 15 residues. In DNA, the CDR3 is TGCGCCAGCAGCCCTCCAAAGGGAGTCTACAATGAGCAGTTCTTC. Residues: CASSPPKGVYNEQFF.

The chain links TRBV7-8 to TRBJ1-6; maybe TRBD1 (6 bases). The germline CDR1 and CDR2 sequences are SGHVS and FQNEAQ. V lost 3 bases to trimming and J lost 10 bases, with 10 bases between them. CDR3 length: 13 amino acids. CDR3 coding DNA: TGTGCCAGCAGCTTCCTCAGGGGATCACCCCTCCACTTT. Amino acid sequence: CASSFLRGSPLHF.

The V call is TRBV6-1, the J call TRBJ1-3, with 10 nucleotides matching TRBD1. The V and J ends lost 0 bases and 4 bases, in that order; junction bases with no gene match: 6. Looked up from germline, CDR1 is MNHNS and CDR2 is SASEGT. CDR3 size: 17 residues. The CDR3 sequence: CASSEARDRGAGNTIYF. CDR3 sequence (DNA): TGTGCCAGCAGTGAAGCGAGGGACAGGGGTGCCGGAAACACCATATATTTT.

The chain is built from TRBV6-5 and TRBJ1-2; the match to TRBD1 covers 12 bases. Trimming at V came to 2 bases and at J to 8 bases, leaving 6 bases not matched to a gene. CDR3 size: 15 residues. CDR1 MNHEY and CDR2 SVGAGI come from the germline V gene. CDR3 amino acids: CASSYLGQGARGYTF. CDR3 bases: TGTGCCAGCAGTTACCTGGGACAGGGGGCGCGGGGCTACACCTTC.

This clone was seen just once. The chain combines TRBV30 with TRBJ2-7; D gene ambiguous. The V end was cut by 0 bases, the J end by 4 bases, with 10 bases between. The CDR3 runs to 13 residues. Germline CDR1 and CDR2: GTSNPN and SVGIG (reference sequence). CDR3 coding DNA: TGTGCCTGGAGTGTACCGGGCACATACGAGCAGTACTTC. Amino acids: CAWSVPGTYEQYF.